The 10 T cell receptor beta chains below come from one sample, sequenced in a study of shared clonotypes between healthy human individuals. CD8 cells classed as naive were CD45RO-negative and positively selected for CCR7, excluding terminally differentiated effector memory CD45RA+ cells. This table comes from immunoSEQ multiplex PCR, and its TCRdb copy is limited to in-frame clones, with some not included. The data show 560,000 or so clones, 90% to 97% seen once. The material sequenced was naive CD8+ T cells sorted from blood. These receptors originate from a woman in her 30s in good health.

Note on this clone: The sample has other DNA sequences that encode this CDR3 too. This chain connects TRBV27 to TRBJ1-1, with D possibly being TRBD1 (6 bases). Trimming took off 2 bases at V and 4 bases at J, with 8 bases between the two ends. There are 13 residues in the CDR3. Germline V gene sequence: CDR1 MNHEY, CDR2 SMNVEV (reference sequence). The DNA of the CDR3 is TGTGCCAGCAGTTTACAGGGGTCCACTGAAGCTTTCTTT. Its translation is CASSLQGSTEAFF.

This chain connects TRBV7-9 to TRBJ2-1; the match to TRBD2 covers 14 bases. From germline, CDR1 is SEHNR and CDR2 FQNEAQ (reference sequence). Germline trimming cut 2 bases from V and 8 bases from J; bases unmatched to any gene: 5. This CDR3 spans 16 amino acids. CDR3: CASSLLGTSGSDEQFF. In DNA, the CDR3 is TGTGCCAGCAGCTTACTCGGGACTAGCGGGAGCGATGAGCAGTTCTTC. Full variable domain (outside the CDR3, taken from reference TRBV7-9 and TRBJ2-1): DTGVSQNPRHKITKRGQNVTFRCDPISEHNRLYWYRQTLGQGPEFLTYFQNEAQLEKSRLLSDRFSAERPKGSFSTLEIQRTEQGDSAMYLCASSLLGTSGSDEQFFGPGTRLTVL.

This clone was seen only once. The chain is built from TRBV13 and TRBJ2-2, with 7 positions matching TRBD2. V was pared by 5 bases and J by 1 base, with 4 bases of the junction left unmatched. The germline V gene encodes CDR1 PRHDT and CDR2 FYEKMQ (reference sequence). The CDR3 loop spans 15 amino acids. The CDR3 region is CASSPERENTGELFF. CDR3 nucleotide sequence: TGTGCCAGCAGCCCAGAGCGGGAGAACACCGGGGAGCTGTTTTTT.

This clone was detected only once. The chain links TRBV11-2 to TRBJ2-1, with D possibly TRBD2 on 6 matching bases. The germline V and J ends were trimmed by 1 base and 8 bases, with 18 bases remaining between them. CDR3 size: 16 residues. The germline V gene encodes CDR1 SGHAT and CDR2 FQNNGV. CDR3 DNA: TGTGCCAGCAGCTTAGTCGGCGGGGAGCGCCTATATGAGCAGTTCTTC. This sequence encodes CASSLVGGERLYEQFF.

With respect to this clone: Other nucleotide sequences in the sample specify the same CDR3. The rearrangement uses TRBV28 and TRBJ1-1; possible D gene TRBD1, 6 bases. The CDR3 totals 12 residues. Germline V gene lookup returns CDR1 MDHEN and CDR2 SYDVKM. Trimming cost V 5 bases and J 5 bases, with 9 bases left between them. The CDR3 nucleotides read TGTGCCAGCAGTCTCCAGGGGACTGAAGCTTTCTTT. Protein: CASSLQGTEAFF.

The V call is TRBV7-9, the J call TRBJ2-7; 9 bases match TRBD1. The CDR3 extends over 14 amino acids. V lost 5 bases, J lost 5 bases, and 7 bases stayed unmatched. CDR1 and CDR2 (germline): SEHNR, FQNEAQ (reference sequence). CDR3 sequence: CASSQGQGIHEQYF. CDR3 bases: TGTGCCAGCAGCCAGGGACAGGGAATCCACGAGCAGTACTTC.

This chain uses TRBV10-3 with TRBJ2-7; tentatively, D is TRBD1 (6 bases). V was clipped by 10 bases and J by 0 bases, with 19 bases between them. Germline lookup yields CDR1 ENHRY and CDR2 SYGVKD. The CDR3 loop spans 15 amino acids. DNA for the CDR3: TGTGCCACCGCCCGGACAGACGAAAGCTCCTACGAGCAGTACTTC. Translating gives CATARTDESSYEQYF.

The chain couples TRBV7-2 to TRBJ2-7, with D uncertain. The ends were cut back, 5 bases at V and 0 bases at J, with 8 bases in the middle. CDR1 SGHTA and CDR2 FQGNSA come from the germline V gene. The CDR3 contains 13 residues. CDR3 sequence (DNA): TGTGCCAGCAGCCCCGGTTACTCCTACGAGCAGTACTTC. This encodes CASSPGYSYEQYF.

V usage is TRBV10-3 and J usage is TRBJ2-1, with 8 bases that match TRBD2. Germline V lookup: CDR1 ENHRY, CDR2 SYGVKD. This CDR3 is built from 15 residues. The J segment lost 5 bases and the V segment lost 5 bases, leaving 8 bases of the junction unmatched. Here the CDR3 reads CAISRSGVSDNEQFF. The CDR3, as DNA: TGTGCCATCAGTCGTAGCGGGGTAAGTGACAATGAGCAGTTCTTC.

V is TRBV5-8 and J is TRBJ2-1; TRBD1 matches 7 bases. The CDR3 runs to 15 residues. Germline lookup yields CDR1 SGHTS and CDR2 YDEGEE. Germline trimming cut 0 bases from V and 8 bases from J; bases unmatched to any gene: 8. The CDR3 region has the DNA TGTGCCAGCAGCTTGGGACAGGGCGTAATCGATGAGCAGTTCTTC. This encodes CASSLGQGVIDEQFF.